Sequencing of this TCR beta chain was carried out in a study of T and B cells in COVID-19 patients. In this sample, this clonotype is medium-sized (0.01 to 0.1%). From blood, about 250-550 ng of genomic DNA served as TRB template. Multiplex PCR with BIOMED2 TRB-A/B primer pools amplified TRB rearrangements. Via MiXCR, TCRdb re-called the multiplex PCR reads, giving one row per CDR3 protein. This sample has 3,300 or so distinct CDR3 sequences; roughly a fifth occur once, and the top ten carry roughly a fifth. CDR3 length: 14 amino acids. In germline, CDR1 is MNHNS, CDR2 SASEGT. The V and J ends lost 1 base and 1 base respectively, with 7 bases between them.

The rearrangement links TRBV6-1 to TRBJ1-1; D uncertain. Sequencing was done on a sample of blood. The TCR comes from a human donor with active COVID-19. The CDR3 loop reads CASSEGGRNTEAFF. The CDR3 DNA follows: TGTGCCAGCAGTGAAGGAGGCAGGAACACTGAAGCTTTCTTT.